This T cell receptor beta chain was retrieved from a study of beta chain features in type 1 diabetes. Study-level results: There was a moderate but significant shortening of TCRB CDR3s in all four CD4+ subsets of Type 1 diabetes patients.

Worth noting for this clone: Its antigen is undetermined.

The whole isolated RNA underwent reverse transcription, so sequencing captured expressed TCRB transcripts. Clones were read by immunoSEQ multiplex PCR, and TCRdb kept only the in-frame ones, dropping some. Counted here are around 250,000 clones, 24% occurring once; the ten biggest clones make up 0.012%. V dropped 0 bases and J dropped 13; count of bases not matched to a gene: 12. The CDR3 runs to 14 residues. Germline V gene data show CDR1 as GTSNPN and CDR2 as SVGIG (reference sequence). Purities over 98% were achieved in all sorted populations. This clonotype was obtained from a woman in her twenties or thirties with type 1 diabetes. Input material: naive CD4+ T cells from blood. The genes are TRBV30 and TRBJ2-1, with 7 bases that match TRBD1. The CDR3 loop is CAWSVIGDSPSQFF. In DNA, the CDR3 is TGTGCCTGGAGTGTTATAGGGGACAGTCCCTCCCAGTTCTTC.